This T cell receptor delta chain derives from a study of γδ T cells in repeated Plasmodium falciparum infection. Turning to the study itself: Donors had four controlled P. falciparum NF54 infections over approximately 640 days.

This clone occurred many times. Antigen specificity is unknown. TCRdb pairs this DNA with a much larger clone's protein that differs at residue 12, likely a read error; the protein shown was translated from the DNA. TCRdb re-called clones from the multiplex PCR reads via CATT. The sample contains over 45,000 delta-chain clones, about 1.6% of which appear only once. Bulk repertoires came from Vgamma9/Vdelta2+ or Vdelta2-negative gammadelta T cells flow-sorted from PBMC. Study-wide results and limits: Compared with Australian children, Malian Vdelta2-negative repertoires seemed more clonal, less diverse, less shared. In Vdelta2-negative, largely Vdelta1+, gammadelta repertoires, repeated controlled infections appeared to drive clonal selection waves. Vgamma9/Vdelta2+ repertoires stayed stably polyclonal over time and infection.

CDR3 length: 17 residues. The germline gives CDR1 TSWWSYY, CDR2 QGS. The clonotype comes from a pool of human donors (malaria-infected and uninfected, not separated). Source material: gamma-delta T cells from blood. The chain recombines TRDV1 with TRDJ1; 9 positions match TRDD3. In DNA, the CDR3 is TGTGCTCTTGGGGAGCCTCCTGGGGGATTGGGAACAGCTAAACCCATCTTT. It encodes CALGEPPGGLGTAKPIF.